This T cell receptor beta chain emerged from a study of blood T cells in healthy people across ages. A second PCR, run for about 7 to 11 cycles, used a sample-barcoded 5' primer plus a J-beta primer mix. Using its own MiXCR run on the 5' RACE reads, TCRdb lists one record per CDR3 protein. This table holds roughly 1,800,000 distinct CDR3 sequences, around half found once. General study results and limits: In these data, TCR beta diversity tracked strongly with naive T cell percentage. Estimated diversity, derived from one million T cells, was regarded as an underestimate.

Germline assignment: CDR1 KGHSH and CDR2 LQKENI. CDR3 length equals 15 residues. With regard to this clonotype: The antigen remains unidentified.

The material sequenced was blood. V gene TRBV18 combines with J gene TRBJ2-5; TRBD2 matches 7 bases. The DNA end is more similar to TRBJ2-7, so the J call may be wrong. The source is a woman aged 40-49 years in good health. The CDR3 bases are TGTGCCAGCTCACCAAATCGGGACTACCTTAACGAGCAGTACTTC. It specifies CASSPNRDYLNEQYF.